The present T cell receptor (beta chain) was sequenced within a study of technical replicates of blood from a few donors. TCRdb's copy holds only in-frame clones and misses some; the assay was immunoSEQ multiplex PCR. Seen here are just over 15,000 clones, over 80% observed once, and the top ten hold about an eighth. V gave up 2 bases and J gave up 4 bases, with 4 bases separating them. Germline CDR1 is SEHNR and CDR2 is FQNEAQ (reference sequence). The length of the CDR3 is 12 residues. This clone showed up just a few times. This TCR was recovered from a human donor in good health. The sequencing input was PBMCs. The gene calls are TRBV7-9 and TRBJ2-3; D remains ambiguous. CDR3 residues: CASSLRADTQYF. CDR3 coding DNA: TGTGCCAGCAGCTTACGAGCAGATACGCAGTATTTT.